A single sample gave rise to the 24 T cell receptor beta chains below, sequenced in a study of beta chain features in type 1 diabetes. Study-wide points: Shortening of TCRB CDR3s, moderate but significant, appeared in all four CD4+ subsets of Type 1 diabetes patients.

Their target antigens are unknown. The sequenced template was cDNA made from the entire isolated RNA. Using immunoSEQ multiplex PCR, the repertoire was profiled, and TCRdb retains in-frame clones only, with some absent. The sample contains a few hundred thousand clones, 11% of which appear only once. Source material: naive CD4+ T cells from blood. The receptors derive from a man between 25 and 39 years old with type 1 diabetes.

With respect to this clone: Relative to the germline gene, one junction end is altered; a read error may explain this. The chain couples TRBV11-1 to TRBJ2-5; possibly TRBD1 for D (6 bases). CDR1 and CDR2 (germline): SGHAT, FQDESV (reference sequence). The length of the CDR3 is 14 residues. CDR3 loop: CASSLRDTKDTQYF. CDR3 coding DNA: TGTGCCAGCAGCTTACGGGACACCAAAGATACCCAGTACTTC.

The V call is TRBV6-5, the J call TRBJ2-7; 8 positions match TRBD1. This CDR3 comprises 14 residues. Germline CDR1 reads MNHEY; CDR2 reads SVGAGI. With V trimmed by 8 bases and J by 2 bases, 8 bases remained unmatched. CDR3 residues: CASGEPGQAYEQYF. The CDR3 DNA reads TGTGCCAGCGGAGAACCGGGACAGGCCTACGAGCAGTACTTC.

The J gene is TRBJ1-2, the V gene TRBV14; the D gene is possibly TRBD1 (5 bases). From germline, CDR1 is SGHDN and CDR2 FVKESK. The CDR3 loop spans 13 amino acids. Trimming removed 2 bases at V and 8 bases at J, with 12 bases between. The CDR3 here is CASSQRMGGGYTF. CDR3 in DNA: TGTGCCAGCAGCCAAAGGATGGGGGGGGGCTACACCTTC.

CDR3 sequence reads: CASSPETARLLHEQYF. CDR3 DNA: TGCGCCAGCAGCCCGGAGACGGCTAGACTTCTACACGAGCAGTACTTC. V is TRBV5-1 and J is TRBJ2-7, with D hard to call. The CDR3 totals 16 residues. Trimming took 4 bases from V and 5 from J, leaving 22 bases between them. CDR1 and CDR2 (germline): SGHRS, YFSETQ.

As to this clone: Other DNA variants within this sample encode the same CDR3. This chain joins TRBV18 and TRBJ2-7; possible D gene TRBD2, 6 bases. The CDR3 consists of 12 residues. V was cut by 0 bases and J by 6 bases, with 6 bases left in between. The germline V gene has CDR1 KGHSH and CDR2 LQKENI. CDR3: CASSPPGGEQYF. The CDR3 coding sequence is TGTGCCAGCTCACCACCGGGGGGCGAGCAGTACTTC.

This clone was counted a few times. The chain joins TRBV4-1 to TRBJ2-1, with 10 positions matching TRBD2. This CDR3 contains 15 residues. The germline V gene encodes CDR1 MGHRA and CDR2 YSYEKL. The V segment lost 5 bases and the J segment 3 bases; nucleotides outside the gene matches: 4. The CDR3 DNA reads TGCGCCAGCAGCTGGACTAGCGGTGGCTACAATGAGCAGTTCTTC. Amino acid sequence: CASSWTSGGYNEQFF.

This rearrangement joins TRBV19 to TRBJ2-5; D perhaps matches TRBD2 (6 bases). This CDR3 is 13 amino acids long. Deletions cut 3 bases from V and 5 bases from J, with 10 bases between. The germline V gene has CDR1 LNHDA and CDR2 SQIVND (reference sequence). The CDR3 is CASSMRDRETQYF. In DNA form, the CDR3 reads TGTGCCAGTAGTATGCGGGATAGGGAGACCCAGTACTTC.

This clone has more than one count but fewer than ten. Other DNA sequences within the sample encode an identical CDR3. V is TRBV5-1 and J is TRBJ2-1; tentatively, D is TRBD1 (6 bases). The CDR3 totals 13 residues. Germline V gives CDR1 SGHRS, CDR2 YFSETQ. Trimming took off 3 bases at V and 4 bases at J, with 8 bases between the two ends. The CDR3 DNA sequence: TGCGCCAGCAGCTATGGACAGTACAATGAGCAGTTCTTC. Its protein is CASSYGQYNEQFF.

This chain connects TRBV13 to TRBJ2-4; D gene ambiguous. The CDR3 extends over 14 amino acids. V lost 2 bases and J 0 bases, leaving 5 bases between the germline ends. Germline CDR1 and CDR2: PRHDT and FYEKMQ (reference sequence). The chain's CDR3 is CASSLPGAKNIQYF. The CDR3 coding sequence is TGTGCCAGCAGCTTACCGGGAGCCAAAAACATTCAGTACTTC.

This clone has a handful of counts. Here the CDR3 DNA reads TGTGCCAGCTCGCCCACTACAGGGTCCCTCTCTGGAAACACCATATATTTT. Protein sequence: CASSPTTGSLSGNTIYF. This chain uses TRBV18 with TRBJ1-3; TRBD1 might be the D (6 bases). Looked up from germline, CDR1 is KGHSH and CDR2 is LQKENI. The length of the CDR3 is 17 residues. Trimming took off 6 bases at V and 0 bases at J, with 18 bases between the two ends.

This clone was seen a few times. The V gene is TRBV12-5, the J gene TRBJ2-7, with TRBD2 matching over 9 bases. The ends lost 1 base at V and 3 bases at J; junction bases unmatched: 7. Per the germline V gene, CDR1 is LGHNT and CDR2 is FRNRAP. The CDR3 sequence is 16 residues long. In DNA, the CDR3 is TGTGCTAGTGGTTTGGGAACCGGGACTAGCTTCTACGAGCAGTACTTC. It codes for CASGLGTGTSFYEQYF.

The CDR3 is CASSESRSNEQFF. The CDR3 DNA reads as TGTGCCAGCAGTGAATCACGGTCCAATGAGCAGTTCTTC. The chain recombines TRBV2 with TRBJ2-1; no definite D call. Per germline, CDR1 SNHLY and CDR2 FYNNEI. V was shortened by 2 bases and J by 6 bases, with 8 bases between the two germline ends. The CDR3 contains 13 residues.

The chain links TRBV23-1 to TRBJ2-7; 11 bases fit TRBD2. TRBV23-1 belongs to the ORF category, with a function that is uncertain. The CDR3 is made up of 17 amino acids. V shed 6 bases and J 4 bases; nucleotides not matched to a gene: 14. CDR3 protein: CASSHLAGGHANYEQYF. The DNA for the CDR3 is TGCGCCAGCAGCCATCTAGCGGGGGGTCACGCTAATTACGAGCAGTACTTC.

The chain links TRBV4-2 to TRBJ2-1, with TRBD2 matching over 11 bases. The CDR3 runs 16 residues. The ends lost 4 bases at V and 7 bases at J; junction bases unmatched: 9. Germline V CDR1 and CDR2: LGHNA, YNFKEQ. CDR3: CASSLSTSGGRNEQFF. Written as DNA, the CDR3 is TGTGCCAGCAGCCTTAGTACTAGCGGGGGCCGGAATGAGCAGTTCTTC.

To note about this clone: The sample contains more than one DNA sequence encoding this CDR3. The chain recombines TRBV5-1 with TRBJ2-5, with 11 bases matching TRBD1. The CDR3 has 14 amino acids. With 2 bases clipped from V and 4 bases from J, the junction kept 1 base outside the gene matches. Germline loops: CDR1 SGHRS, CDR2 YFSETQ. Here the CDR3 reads CASSFGTGGETQYF. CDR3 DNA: TGCGCCAGCAGCTTCGGGACAGGGGGAGAGACCCAGTACTTC.

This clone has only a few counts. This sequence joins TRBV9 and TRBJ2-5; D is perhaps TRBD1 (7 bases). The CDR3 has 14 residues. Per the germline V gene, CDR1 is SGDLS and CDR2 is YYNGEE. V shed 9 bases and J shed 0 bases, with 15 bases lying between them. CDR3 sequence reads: CATNSGGYQETQYF. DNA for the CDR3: TGTGCCACCAACTCAGGGGGGTACCAAGAGACCCAGTACTTC.

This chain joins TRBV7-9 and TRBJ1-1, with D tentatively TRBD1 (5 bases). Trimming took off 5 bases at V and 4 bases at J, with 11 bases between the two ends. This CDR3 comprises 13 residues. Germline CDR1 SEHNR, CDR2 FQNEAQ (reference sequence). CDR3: CASSATGVTEAFF. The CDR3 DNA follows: TGTGCCAGCAGCGCAACAGGTGTCACTGAAGCTTTCTTT.

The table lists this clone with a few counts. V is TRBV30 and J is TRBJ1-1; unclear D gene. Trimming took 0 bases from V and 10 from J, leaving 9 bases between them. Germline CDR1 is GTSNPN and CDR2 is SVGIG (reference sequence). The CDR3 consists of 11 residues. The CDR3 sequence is CAWSVLPRAFF. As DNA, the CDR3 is TGTGCCTGGAGTGTACTTCCCCGAGCTTTCTTT. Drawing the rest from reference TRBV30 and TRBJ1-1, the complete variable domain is SQTIHQWPATLVQPVGSPLSLECTVEGTSNPNLYWYRQAAGRGLQLLFYSVGIGQISSEVPQNLSASRPQDRQFILSSKKLLLSDSGFYLCAWSVLPRAFFGQGTRLTVV.

CDR3 nucleotide sequence: TGCGCCAGCAGCCAAGCGACAGGCGGGGCCAACGTCCTGACTTTC. Residues: CASSQATGGANVLTF. This sequence joins TRBV4-3 and TRBJ2-6; a weak D match, TRBD1 (6 bases). CDR1 and CDR2 (germline): LGHNA, YSLEER. The CDR3 contains 15 residues. Trimming stripped 1 base from V and 4 bases from J, with 8 bases between.

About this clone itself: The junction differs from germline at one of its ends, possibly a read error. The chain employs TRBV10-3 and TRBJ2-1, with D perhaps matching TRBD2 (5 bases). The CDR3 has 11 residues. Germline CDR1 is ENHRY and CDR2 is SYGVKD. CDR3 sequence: CASSYGRGKFF. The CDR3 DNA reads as TGTGCCAGCAGTTACGGCAGAGGGAAGTTCTTC.

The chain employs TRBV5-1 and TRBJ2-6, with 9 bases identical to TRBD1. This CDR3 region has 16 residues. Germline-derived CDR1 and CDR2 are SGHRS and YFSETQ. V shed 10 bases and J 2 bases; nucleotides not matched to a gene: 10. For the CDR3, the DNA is TGCGCCCGTTCCGGGACAGGGAGTACTGGGGCCAACGTCCTGACTTTC. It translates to CARSGTGSTGANVLTF.

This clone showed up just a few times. In DNA form, the CDR3 reads TGTGCCAGCAGCTTAAGGCAGGGAGGAAACATTCAGTACTTC. This sequence encodes CASSLRQGGNIQYF. The gene calls are TRBV7-2 and TRBJ2-4; tentatively, D is TRBD2 (6 bases). There are 14 residues in the CDR3. V lost 2 bases, J lost 6 bases, and 11 bases lay in between. Germline V CDR1 and CDR2: SGHTA, FQGNSA.

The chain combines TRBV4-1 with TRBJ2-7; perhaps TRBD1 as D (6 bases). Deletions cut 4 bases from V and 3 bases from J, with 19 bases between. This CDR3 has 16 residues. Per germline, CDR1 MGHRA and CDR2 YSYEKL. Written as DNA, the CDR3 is TGCGCCAGCAGCCTTTATTCGTTGACAGGAGGCTACGAGCAGTACTTC. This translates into CASSLYSLTGGYEQYF.

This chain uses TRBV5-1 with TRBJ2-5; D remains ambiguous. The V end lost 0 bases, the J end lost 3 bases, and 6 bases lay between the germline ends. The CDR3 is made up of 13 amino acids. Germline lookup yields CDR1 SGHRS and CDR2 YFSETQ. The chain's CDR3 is CASSLVSKETQYF. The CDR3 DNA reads TGCGCCAGCAGCTTGGTTAGCAAAGAGACCCAGTACTTC.